Listed below are T cell receptor beta chains from one sample, sequenced in a study of CD8 T cells in ankylosing spondylitis. TCRdb reprocessed the 5' RACE reads with MiXCR, giving one entry per CDR3 protein. The sample holds some 63,000 distinct CDR3 sequences, about 6% seen once. The material sequenced was synovial fluid, either unsorted or a sorted T cell fraction (not recorded which). All receptors come from a male donor with ankylosing spondylitis. Each CDR3 is given with its conserved first and last residue. The D gene is left open where the match is weak. The size of a clone is reported for some rows only, either as once, few or many, or as a class for expanded clones.

cdr3_nt	cdr3_aa	d_call	j_call	v_call	clone_size
TGTGCCAGCTCACCGGGGCTGGAGGGGCCCCAGCATTTT	CASSPGLEGPQHF	NA	TRBJ1-5	TRBV18	many
TGCAGTGCTAGAGAGGACAGGCCCCCTGGAAACACCATATATTTT	CSAREDRPPGNTIYF	TRBD1	TRBJ1-3	TRBV20-1	many
TGTGCCAGCAGAGATTATTACAGAGACTACGAGCAGTACTTC	CASRDYYRDYEQYF	NA	TRBJ2-7	TRBV28	many
TGTGCCAGCAGCCCATTCCAGGGGGCGAACAATGAGCAGTTCTTC	CASSPFQGANNEQFF	TRBD1	TRBJ2-1	TRBV6-4	many
TGCAGTGCTAGAGATGGTCGTCAGCCCCAGCATTTT	CSARDGRQPQHF	NA	TRBJ1-5	TRBV20-1	many
TGCGCCAGCAGCTTCGGAGGCGGGGATCGACCGTACCAAGAGACCCAGTACTTC	CASSFGGGDRPYQETQYF	NA	TRBJ2-5	TRBV5-1	few
TGTGCCAGCAGTTTAGCGCCGGGACAGAACACCGGGGAGCTGTTTTTT	CASSLAPGQNTGELFF	NA	TRBJ2-2	TRBV12-3/TRBV12-4	medium-sized
TGCAGTGCTAGATCCGGGACAGGGGATCCCTACGAGCAGTACTTC	CSARSGTGDPYEQYF	TRBD1	TRBJ2-7	TRBV20-1	NA
TGTGCCAGCAGCCCTGGACAGGGGTTGGAGCTGAATGAGCAGTTCTTC	CASSPGQGLELNEQFF	TRBD1	TRBJ2-1	TRBV9	many
TGTGCCAGCAGTTCATCCGGGACCGCGGACCCCACAGATACGCAGTATTTT	CASSSSGTADPTDTQYF	NA	TRBJ2-3	TRBV28	medium-sized
TGTGCCAGCAGTGAAGAGGGGGCTGGTGGAAACACCATATATTTT	CASSEEGAGGNTIYF	TRBD1	TRBJ1-3	TRBV2	few
TGCGCCAGCAGCCAAACTAGCGGGGGAGAGACCCAGTACTTC	CASSQTSGGETQYF	TRBD2	TRBJ2-5	TRBV4-1	few
TGTGCCAGCAGCTTAGACTACAGCGGGGCGGCAGCTTTCTTT	CASSLDYSGAAAFF	NA	TRBJ1-1	TRBV7-2	few
TGTGCCAGCAGCCTCCTAACTAGCGGGAGGGCGACAGATACGCAGTATTTT	CASSLLTSGRATDTQYF	TRBD2	TRBJ2-3	TRBV7-8	many
TGCAGCGTTGACAGCGGGACAGGGACCTACGAGCAGTACTTC	CSVDSGTGTYEQYF	TRBD1	TRBJ2-7	TRBV29-1	many
TGTGCTAGTGCCCTTGGAGGACAGGGCATCAAGAATGAGCAGTTCTTC	CASALGGQGIKNEQFF	TRBD1	TRBJ2-1	TRBV12-5	NA
TGTGCCACCAGGAGCAGCGGGAGAGGGGATACGCAGTATTTT	CATRSSGRGDTQYF	TRBD2	TRBJ2-3	TRBV15	many
TGTGCCAGCAGCTGGAACAATCAGCCCCAGCATTTT	CASSWNNQPQHF	NA	TRBJ1-5	TRBV7-9	many
TGTGCCAGCAGATCCCCTAGCGGGAGAGCAGATACGCAGTATTTT	CASRSPSGRADTQYF	TRBD2	TRBJ2-3	TRBV6-1	few
TGTGCCAGTAACGACAGGGGGCGCCTGAATGAAAAACTGTTTTTT	CASNDRGRLNEKLFF	TRBD1	TRBJ1-4	TRBV19	few
TGTGCCACCGAGGGACTAGTAAGGGTCGAGCAGTACTTC	CATEGLVRVEQYF	TRBD2	TRBJ2-7	TRBV28	many
TGTGCCAGCAGCTCCGGACTAGCGGTTACAGATACGCAGTATTTT	CASSSGLAVTDTQYF	TRBD2	TRBJ2-3	TRBV5-4	NA
TGCGCCAGCAGCTTGGGTCGGTTGTTTCCGGGACAGGCGATACCTCGCTACGAGCAGTACTTC	CASSLGRLFPGQAIPRYEQYF	TRBD1	TRBJ2-7	TRBV5-1	NA